This T cell receptor (beta chain) was sequenced during a study of cytomegalovirus exposure and HLA in healthy donors. Study outcomes and limitations: TCR beta sequences reportedly predicted most subjects' HLA-A and HLA-B alleles accurately. Relative to equally common others, HLA-associated TCR beta chains showed greater clonal expansion in a later analysis.

Germline CDR1 SGHTA, CDR2 FQGNSA. V lost 5 bases and J lost 5, with 18 bases in between. This CDR3 spans 15 amino acids. The study ran its PCR with 60 Vbeta and 13 Jbeta primers. TCRdb's table, derived via immunoSEQ multiplex PCR, lists solely in-frame clones and lacks some. Of tens of thousands of clones in the sample, 75% to 90% were seen once. Comment on this clone: Its antigen is currently unknown.

This clonotype was obtained from a woman aged 25 to 45 in good health and CMV-seropositive. Sequenced input: PBMCs. The J gene is TRBJ2-5, the V gene TRBV7-2, with D perhaps TRBD1 (6 bases). CDR3 region: CASSKGGGLGETQYF. As DNA, the CDR3 is TGTGCCAGCAGCAAGGGTGGGGGCCTAGGGGAGACCCAGTACTTC. Combining the CDR3 with reference TRBV7-2 and TRBJ2-5 gives the whole variable domain GAGVSQSPSNKVTEKGKDVELRCDPISGHTALYWYRQSLGQGLEFLIYFQGNSAPDKSGLPSDRFSAERTGGSVSTLTIQRTQQEDSAVYLCASSKGGGLGETQYFGPGTRLLVL.